This TCR beta chain is from a study of blood T cell repertoires in COVID-19. Across the study: T cells, B-cell-depleted T cells, or PBMCs supplied cDNA or gDNA.

The protocol was immunoSEQ multiplex PCR, while the TCRdb copy is restricted to in-frame clones and leaves out a portion. The sample holds around 500,000 clones; around 89% are singletons and the top ten take approximately 1.8%. Each participant's cohort was designated according to participant-reported clinical history. Cohort 3 donors were reported recovered after two negative PCRs, clearance, or symptom resolution. The CDR3 runs 13 residues. The V and J ends lost 1 base and 8 bases respectively, with 11 bases between them. This sequence originates from a woman between 35 and 50 years old who had recovered from COVID-19. The specimen was PBMCs or T cells enriched from blood (not recorded which). V usage is TRBV12-3 or TRBV12-4 and J usage is TRBJ1-2; D may be TRBD1 (6 bases). CDR3 nucleotide sequence: TGTGCCAGCAGTTTAGGGGGGGGCGGCGGCTACACCTTC. Encoded protein: CASSLGGGGGYTF.